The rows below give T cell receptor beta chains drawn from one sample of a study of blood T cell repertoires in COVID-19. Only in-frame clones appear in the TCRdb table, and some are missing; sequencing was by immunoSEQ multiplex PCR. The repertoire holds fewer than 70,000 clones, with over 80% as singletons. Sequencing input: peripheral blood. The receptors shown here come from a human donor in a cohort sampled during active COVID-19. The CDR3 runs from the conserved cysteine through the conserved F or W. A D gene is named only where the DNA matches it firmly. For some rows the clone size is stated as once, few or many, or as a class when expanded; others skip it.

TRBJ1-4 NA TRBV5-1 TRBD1 CASSFTGVNEKLFF TGCGCCAGCAGCTTTACAGGGGTAAATGAAAAACTGTTTTTT
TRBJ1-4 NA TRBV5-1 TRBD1 CASSPPTGVSEKLFF TGCGCCAGCAGCCCCCCAACAGGGGTAAGCGAAAAACTGTTTTTT
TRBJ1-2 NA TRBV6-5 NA CASKSDGLYGYTF TGTGCCAGCAAAAGTGATGGGCTTTATGGCTACACCTTC
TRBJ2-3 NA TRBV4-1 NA CASSQGPRDTQYF TGCGCCAGCAGCCAGGGCCCTCGCGATACGCAGTATTTT
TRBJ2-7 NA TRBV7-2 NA CASSLALAYEQYF TGTGCCAGCAGCTTAGCACTAGCCTACGAGCAGTACTTC
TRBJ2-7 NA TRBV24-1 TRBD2 CATSSGLAGGSYEQYF TGTGCCACCAGTTCGGGACTAGCGGGAGGCTCCTACGAGCAGTACTTC
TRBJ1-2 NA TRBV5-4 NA CASSFEAGGYTF TGTGCCAGCAGCTTTGAGGCTGGTGGCTACACCTTC
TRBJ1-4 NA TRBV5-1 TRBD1 CASSLGDRDNEKLFF TGCGCCAGCAGCTTGGGAGACAGGGATAACGAAAAACTGTTTTTT
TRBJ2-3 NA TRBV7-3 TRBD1 CASSLLTGLGTDTQYF TGTGCCAGCAGCTTATTGACAGGGCTAGGGACAGATACGCAGTATTTT
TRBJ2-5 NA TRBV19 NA CASSIDTGINSETQYF TGTGCCAGTAGTATAGATACGGGTATTAATTCGGAGACCCAGTACTTC
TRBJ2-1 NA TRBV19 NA CASSIGAHETGEQFF TGTGCCAGTAGTATCGGAGCCCACGAAACTGGTGAGCAGTTCTTC
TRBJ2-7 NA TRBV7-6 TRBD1 CASSDGTGSSYEQYF TGTGCCAGCAGCGATGGGACAGGTAGCTCCTACGAGCAGTACTTC
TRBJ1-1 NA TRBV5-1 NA CASSLGHKNTEAFF TGCGCCAGCAGCTTGGGACACAAGAACACTGAAGCTTTCTTT
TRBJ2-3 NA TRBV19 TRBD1 CASSMVKTGWDTQYF TGTGCCAGTAGTATGGTCAAGACAGGGTGGGATACGCAGTATTTT
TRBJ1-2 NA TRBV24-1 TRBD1 CATSDYRGRNYGYTF TGTGCCACCAGTGATTACAGGGGGCGCAACTATGGCTACACCTTC
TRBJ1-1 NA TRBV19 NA CASQQGGTEAFF TGTGCCTCCCAGCAGGGAGGAACTGAAGCTTTCTTT
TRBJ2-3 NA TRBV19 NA CASSMSGADTQYF TGTGCCAGTAGTATGTCAGGGGCAGATACGCAGTATTTT
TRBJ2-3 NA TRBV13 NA CASSPAPGSTDTQYF TGTGCCAGCAGCCCCGCCCCAGGAAGCACAGATACGCAGTATTTT
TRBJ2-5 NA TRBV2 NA CASSGPSSNPGETQYF TGTGCCAGCAGTGGGCCTAGCTCCAACCCAGGAGAGACCCAGTACTTC
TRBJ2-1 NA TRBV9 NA CASSVVSGASRSYNEQFF TGTGCCAGCAGCGTAGTGTCGGGAGCTAGCAGATCTTACAATGAGCAGTTCTTC
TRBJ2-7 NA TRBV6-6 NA CASTLRLESEQYF TGTGCCAGCACCCTCAGACTAGAAAGCGAGCAGTACTTC
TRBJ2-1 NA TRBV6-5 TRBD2 CASSSSWTSYNEQFF TGTGCCAGCAGTTCGTCGTGGACTAGCTACAATGAGCAGTTCTTC
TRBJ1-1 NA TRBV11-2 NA CASSFGGGGTEAFF TGTGCCAGCAGCTTTGGGGGCGGTGGAACTGAAGCTTTCTTT
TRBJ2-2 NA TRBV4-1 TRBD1 CASSRERGRTGELFF TGCGCCAGCAGCCGAGAGAGGGGGCGGACCGGGGAGCTGTTTTTT
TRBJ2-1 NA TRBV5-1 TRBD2 CASSLGLAGGPGNEQFF TGCGCCAGCAGCTTGGGACTAGCGGGGGGGCCCGGCAATGAGCAGTTCTTC
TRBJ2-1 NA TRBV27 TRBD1 CASSGDVGTGDNEQFF TGTGCCAGCAGTGGGGATGTCGGGACAGGGGACAATGAGCAGTTCTTC
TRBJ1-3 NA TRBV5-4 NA CASSLLPGGNTIYF TGTGCCAGCAGCTTGCTCCCCGGTGGAAACACCATATATTTT
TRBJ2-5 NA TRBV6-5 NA CASSLDRQETQYF TGTGCCAGCAGTTTGGACAGACAAGAGACCCAGTACTTC
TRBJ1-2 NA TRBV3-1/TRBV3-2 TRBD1 CASSQGQGYYGYTF TGTGCCAGCAGCCAAGGACAGGGGTACTATGGCTACACCTTC
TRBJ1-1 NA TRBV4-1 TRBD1 CASSDRQGVNTEAFF TGCGCCAGCAGCGATCGACAGGGGGTCAACACTGAAGCTTTCTTT
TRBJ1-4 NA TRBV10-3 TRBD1 CAISDGQGFNEKLFF TGTGCCATCAGTGATGGACAGGGGTTTAATGAAAAACTGTTTTTT
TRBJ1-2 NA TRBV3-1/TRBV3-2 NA CASSQIDRRHYGYTF TGTGCCAGCAGCCAAATCGACAGGCGTCACTATGGCTACACCTTC
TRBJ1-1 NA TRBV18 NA CASSPPNPSGMNTEAFF TGTGCCAGCTCACCACCAAATCCCAGCGGCATGAACACTGAAGCTTTCTTT
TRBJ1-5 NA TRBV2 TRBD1 CASSGTGYNQPQHF TGTGCCAGCTCGGGGACAGGGTACAATCAGCCCCAGCATTTT
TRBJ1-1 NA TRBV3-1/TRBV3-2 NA CASSNSRGAEAFF TGTGCCAGCAGCAATTCCAGGGGAGCTGAAGCTTTCTTT
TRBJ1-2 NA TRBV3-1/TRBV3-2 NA CASSHLRGGYTF TGTGCCAGCAGCCACCTTAGGGGTGGCTACACCTTC
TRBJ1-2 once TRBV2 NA CASSVEANYGYTF TGTGCCAGCAGTGTAGAGGCGAACTATGGCTACACCTTC
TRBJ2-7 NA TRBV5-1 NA CASSLKGISSYEQYF TGCGCCAGCAGCTTGAAGGGGATTAGCTCCTACGAGCAGTACTTC
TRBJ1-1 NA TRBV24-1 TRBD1 CATSDSGTGHTEAFF TGTGCCACCAGTGATTCCGGGACAGGACACACTGAAGCTTTCTTT
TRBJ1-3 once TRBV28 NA CASSSFPLGNTIYF TGTGCCAGCAGTTCCTTTCCCCTGGGAAACACCATATATTTT
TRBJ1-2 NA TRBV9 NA CASSVAVRGSGYTF TGTGCCAGCAGCGTAGCTGTTAGGGGAAGCGGCTACACCTTC
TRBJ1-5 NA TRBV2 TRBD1 CASSRQGMDNQPQHF TGTGCCAGCAGCCGACAGGGAATGGACAATCAGCCCCAGCATTTT
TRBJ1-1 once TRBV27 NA CASSSGTLYTEAFF TGTGCCAGCAGTTCAGGGACACTTTACACTGAAGCTTTCTTT
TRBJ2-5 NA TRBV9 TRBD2 CASSAAGGTSGRETQYF TGTGCCAGCAGCGCCGCAGGGGGGACTAGCGGGAGAGAGACCCAGTACTTC
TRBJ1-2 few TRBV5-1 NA CASRFTGNYGYTF TGCGCCAGCAGGTTCACGGGGAACTATGGCTACACCTTC
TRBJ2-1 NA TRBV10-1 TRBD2 CASSEVGTSSNEQFF TGCGCCAGCAGTGAGGTCGGGACTAGCAGCAATGAGCAGTTCTTC